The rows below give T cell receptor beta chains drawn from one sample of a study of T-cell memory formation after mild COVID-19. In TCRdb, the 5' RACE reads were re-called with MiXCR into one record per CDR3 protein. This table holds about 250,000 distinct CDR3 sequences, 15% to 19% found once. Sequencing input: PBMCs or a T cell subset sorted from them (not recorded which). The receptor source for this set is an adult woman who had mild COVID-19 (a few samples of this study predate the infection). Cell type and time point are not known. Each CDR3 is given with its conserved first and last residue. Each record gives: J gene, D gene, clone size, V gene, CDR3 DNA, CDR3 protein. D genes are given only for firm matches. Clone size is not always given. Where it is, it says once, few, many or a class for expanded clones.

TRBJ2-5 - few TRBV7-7 TGTGCCAGCAGCCAGACGGGGGGCAGATTGGAGACCCAGTACTTC CASSQTGGRLETQYF
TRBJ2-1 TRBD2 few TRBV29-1 TGCAGCGTTAGAGCGGGAGGGCGCAATGAGCAGTTCTTC CSVRAGGRNEQFF
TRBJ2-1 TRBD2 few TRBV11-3 TGTGCCAGCAGCCGAGGTGCTAGCGGGGGGCCCCTGGGGAATGAGCAGTTCTTC CASSRGASGGPLGNEQFF
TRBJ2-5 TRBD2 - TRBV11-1 TGTGCCAGCAGCTGGACTAGCGGGGCCCCGGGGGCCCAGTACTTC CASSWTSGAPGAQYF
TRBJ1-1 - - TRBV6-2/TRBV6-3 TGTGCCAGCAGTTACCCCTTGGCAGGGCGCAAATGGGACACTGAAGCTTTCTTT CASSYPLAGRKWDTEAFF
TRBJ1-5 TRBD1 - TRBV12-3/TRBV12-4 TGTGCCAGCAGCCTCGGGACAGGTTATAGCAATCAGCCCCAGCATTTT CASSLGTGYSNQPQHF
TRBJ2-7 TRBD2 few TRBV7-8 TGTGCCAGCAGCTTTGCCTCCGGGACTAGCGGGAGCTACGAGCAGTACTTC CASSFASGTSGSYEQYF
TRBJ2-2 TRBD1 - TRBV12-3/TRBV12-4 TGTGCCAGCAGTAATTCACCGGGACAGCCAAACACCGGGGAGCTGTTTTTT CASSNSPGQPNTGELFF
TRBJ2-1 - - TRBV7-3 TGTGCCAGCAGCCCGGGCGGCCTCAATGAGCAGTTCTTC CASSPGGLNEQFF
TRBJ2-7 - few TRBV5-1 TGCGCCAGCCGCACAGAGGGGGCCTACGAGCAGTACTTC CASRTEGAYEQYF
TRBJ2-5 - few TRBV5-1 TGCGCCAGCAGCTTTACAGGGCTAGAGACCCAGTACTTC CASSFTGLETQYF
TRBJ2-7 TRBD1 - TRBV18 TGTGCCAGCTCACCCGGGACAGGGGGCTTCGGCGAGCAGTACTTC CASSPGTGGFGEQYF
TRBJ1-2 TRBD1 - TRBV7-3 TGTGCCAGCAGCTCGGGACAGGGAAGATGGGTCGACTACACCTTC CASSSGQGRWVDYTF
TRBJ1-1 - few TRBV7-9 TGTGCCAGCTTCACCGGACAGTATGAAAGCACTGAAGCTTTCTTT CASFTGQYESTEAFF
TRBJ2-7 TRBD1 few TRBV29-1 TGCAGCGTAGCGCAGGGGGCCTACTACGAGCAGTACTTC CSVAQGAYYEQYF
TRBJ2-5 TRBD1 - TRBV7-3 TGTGCCAGCAGCTTTTCCGGGACAGGACAAGAGACCCAGTACTTC CASSFSGTGQETQYF
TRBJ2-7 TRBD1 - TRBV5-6 TGTGCCAGCAGCTTGAGATCGGGACAGAAAGAGCAGTACTTC CASSLRSGQKEQYF
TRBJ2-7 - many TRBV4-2 TGTGCCAGCAGCCGCCGAGGACCGGAGACCTACGAGCAGTACTTC CASSRRGPETYEQYF
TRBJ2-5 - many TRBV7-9 TGTGCCAGCAGCCTTGGGCTGGCAGGACAAGAGACCCAGTACTTC CASSLGLAGQETQYF
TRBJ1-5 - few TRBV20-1 TGCAGTGCTAGAGGGGCCTTGGACAGACATAGCAATCAGCCCCAGCATTTT CSARGALDRHSNQPQHF
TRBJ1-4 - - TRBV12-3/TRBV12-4 TGTGCCAGCGGATTTATCCTTAATGAAAAACTGTTTTTT CASGFILNEKLFF
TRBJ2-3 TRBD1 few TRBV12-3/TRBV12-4 TGTGCCAGCAGTTCCGGACAGGGGATCGCAGATACGCAGTATTTT CASSSGQGIADTQYF
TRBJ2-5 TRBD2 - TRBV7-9 TGTGCCAGCAGCTTAAGGAAAGCGGGATCGTACCAAGAGACCCAGTACTTC CASSLRKAGSYQETQYF
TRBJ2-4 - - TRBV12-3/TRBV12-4 TGTGCCAGCAGTCGACCGGCAGGTGCGAACATTCAGTACTTC CASSRPAGANIQYF
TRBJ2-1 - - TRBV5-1 TGCGCCAGCAGCTCGGTCGGGCCACAGGGAGATCAGTTCTTC CASSSVGPQGDQFF
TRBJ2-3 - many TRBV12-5 TGTGCTAGCCTCCGGGATCTAAATACGCAGTATTTT CASLRDLNTQYF
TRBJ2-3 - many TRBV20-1 TGCAGTGGAGGGGGTGGAGATACGCAGTATTTT CSGGGGDTQYF
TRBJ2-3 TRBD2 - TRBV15 TGTGCCACCAGCAATACGGGACTAGCGGGGGTCTCTAGCACAGATACGCAGTATTTT CATSNTGLAGVSSTDTQYF
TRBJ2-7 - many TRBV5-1 TGCGCCAGCAGCTTGGGCGGGGGCCCGACGTCCTACGAGCAGTACTTC CASSLGGGPTSYEQYF
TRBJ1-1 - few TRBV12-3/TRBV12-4 TGTGCCAGCAGTCAGGACAGCCACCTCGGGGTCATTGAAGCTTTCTTT CASSQDSHLGVIEAFF
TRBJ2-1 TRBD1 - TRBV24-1 TGTGCCACCAGTGGGAGGGGGACAGGTGGCTACAATGAGCAGTTCTTC CATSGRGTGGYNEQFF
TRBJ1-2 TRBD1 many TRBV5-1 TGCGCCAGCAGCTTGGCCGGGGACAGGGTCGGCTACACCTTC CASSLAGDRVGYTF
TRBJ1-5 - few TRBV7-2 TGTGCCAGCAGCCCCCAACGGGGGGCCCAGCCCCAGCATTTT CASSPQRGAQPQHF
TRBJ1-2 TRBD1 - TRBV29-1 TGCAGCGTTTATTTCCCGGGACAGGGGAACTATGGCTACACCTTC CSVYFPGQGNYGYTF
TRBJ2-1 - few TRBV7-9 TGTGCCAGCAGCTTATTCGGCTCGAGACAGCGGGTTGTCCATGAGCAGTTCTTC CASSLFGSRQRVVHEQFF
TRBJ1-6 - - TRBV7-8 TGTGCCAGCAGCTTTCTACAGGGTAACGACTATAATTCACCCCTCCACTTT CASSFLQGNDYNSPLHF
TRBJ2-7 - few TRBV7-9 TGTGCCAGCAGCTCCGGGGGCCACTACGAGCAGTACTTC CASSSGGHYEQYF
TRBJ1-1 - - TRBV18 TGTGCCAGCTCACCACTCCCCCGCGAGGGGAACACTGAAGCTTTCTTT CASSPLPREGNTEAFF
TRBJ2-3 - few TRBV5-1 TGCGCCAGCAGCAGTGGGGGGTCTCCAGATACGCAGTATTTT CASSSGGSPDTQYF
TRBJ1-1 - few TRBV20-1 TGCAGTGGGGGCACCCCGAACACTGAAGCTTTCTTT CSGGTPNTEAFF
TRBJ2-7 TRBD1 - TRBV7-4 TGTGCCAGGCCACAGGGGGCCTACAGCTCCTACGAGCAGTACTTC CARPQGAYSSYEQYF
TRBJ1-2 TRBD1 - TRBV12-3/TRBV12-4 TGTGCCAGCAGCCAGGGGGAAACCTATGGCTACACCTTC CASSQGETYGYTF
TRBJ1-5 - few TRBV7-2 TGTGCCAGCAGCTTAACGGGATTCAATCAGCCCCAGCATTTT CASSLTGFNQPQHF